Below, 18 T cell receptor beta chains from the same sample are listed, as sequenced in a study of follicular helper T cells after annual influenza vaccination. Time point noted: 2015-2016 season, pre-vaccination. Using immunoSEQ multiplex PCR, the repertoire was profiled, and TCRdb retains in-frame clones only, with some absent. The sample has 9,500 to 13,000 clones, about 84% seen once. Sequencing used CXCR5+ CD38- circulating T follicular helper cells from blood, obtained on the day of influenza vaccination. Documented subset: circulating Tfh, non-naive CD4+CXCR5+PD-1+ (ICOS+CD38+ or ICOS-CD38-). Receptor source: an adult who received the influenza vaccine.

The rearrangement links TRBV18 to TRBJ1-1; 7 bases are shared with TRBD1. The CDR3 length is 15 residues. The J segment lost 6 bases and the V segment lost 3 bases, leaving 10 bases of the junction unmatched. The germline gives CDR1 KGHSH, CDR2 LQKENI. The CDR3 region is CASSPQTGLEAEAFF. CDR3 DNA sequence: TGTGCCAGCTCACCGCAGACAGGGTTGGAGGCTGAAGCTTTCTTT.

This chain uses TRBV30 with TRBJ2-3, with 9 nucleotides matching TRBD2. Trimming cost V 0 bases and J 0 bases; bases outside gene matches: 7. Germline CDR1 is GTSNPN and CDR2 is SVGIG (reference sequence). The CDR3 covers 17 residues. The DNA of the CDR3 is TGTGCCTGGAGTGTACTAGCGGGTTCCTCTAGCACAGATACGCAGTATTTT. Its translation is CAWSVLAGSSSTDTQYF.

The V and J genes are TRBV9 and TRBJ2-7; weak D call: TRBD2 (5 bases). The germline CDR1 and CDR2 sequences are SGDLS and YYNGEE. The CDR3 runs to 13 residues. V was shortened by 0 bases and J by 4 bases, with 8 bases between the two germline ends. The CDR3 DNA sequence: TGTGCCAGCAGCGTAGGTGGGGAGTACGAGCAGTACTTC. Protein: CASSVGGEYEQYF.

This chain uses TRBV19 with TRBJ1-5; 7 bases agree with TRBD1. The CDR3 totals 15 residues. The trim removed 4 bases at V and 4 bases at J, leaving 7 bases unmatched. In germline, CDR1 is LNHDA, CDR2 SQIVND (reference sequence). The CDR3 protein is CASSTWDSRNQPQHF. The DNA of the CDR3 is TGTGCCAGTAGTACCTGGGACAGTAGGAATCAGCCCCAGCATTTT.

The CDR3 protein is CASSAGGYGYTF. CDR3 bases: TGTGCCAGCAGCGCAGGAGGCTATGGCTACACCTTC. The J gene is TRBJ1-2, the V gene TRBV6-5; D unclear. Looked up from germline, CDR1 is MNHEY and CDR2 is SVGAGI. The germline V and J ends were trimmed by 6 bases and 4 bases, with 9 bases remaining between them. The CDR3 has 12 amino acids.

This sequence joins TRBV29-1 and TRBJ1-1, with TRBD1 matching 8 bases. CDR3 length equals 16 residues. In germline, CDR1 is SQVTM, CDR2 ANQGSEA. Unmatched junction bases numbered 15, after V lost 6 bases and J lost 3 bases. CDR3 nucleotides: TGCAGCGTCAAGACTGGACAGGGTGTATCGTACACTGAAGCTTTCTTT. It codes for CSVKTGQGVSYTEAFF.

As for this clone: Germline and junction disagree at one end, which may indicate a read error. The chain combines TRBV4-2 with TRBJ2-6; TRBD1 matches 9 bases. The CDR3 runs 18 residues. Per germline, CDR1 LGHNA and CDR2 YNFKEQ. The CDR3 DNA is TGTGCCAGCAGACAAGACCTACAGGGGGCGAGTGGGGCCAACGTCCTGACTTTC. Amino acids: CASRQDLQGASGANVLTF.

The chain has TRBV6-1 and TRBJ2-7; D gene unclear. CDR1 is MNHNS, CDR2 SASEGT, per germline. V shed 4 bases and J shed 5 bases, with 9 bases lying between them. The CDR3 loop spans 12 amino acids. The CDR3, as DNA: TGTGCCAGCAGTGTGACGCTTGACGAGCAGTACTTC. It encodes CASSVTLDEQYF.

This chain links TRBV7-2 with TRBJ1-3; no definite D call. V was pared by 5 bases and J by 4 bases, with 15 bases between. Germline V CDR1 and CDR2: SGHTA, FQGNSA. The CDR3 runs 15 residues. DNA of the CDR3: TGTGCCAGCAGCCCCCCGGGAGGTACAGGAAACACCATATATTTT. This encodes CASSPPGGTGNTIYF. The full variable domain, with the rest looked up from reference TRBV7-2 and TRBJ1-3, is GAGVSQSPSNKVTEKGKDVELRCDPISGHTALYWYRQSLGQGLEFLIYFQGNSAPDKSGLPSDRFSAERTGGSVSTLTIQRTQQEDSAVYLCASSPPGGTGNTIYFGEGSWLTVV.

This chain joins TRBV30 and TRBJ1-2; no firm D call. Per the germline V gene, CDR1 is GTSNPN and CDR2 is SVGIG (reference sequence). V lost 1 base, J lost 2 bases, and 11 bases lay in between. The CDR3 length is 14 residues. The CDR3 is CAWSAPPANYGYTF. The CDR3 DNA reads as TGTGCCTGGAGTGCTCCCCCCGCGAACTATGGCTACACCTTC.

This rearrangement joins TRBV7-3 to TRBJ1-1; D unresolved. The CDR3 totals 13 residues. The V gene lost 5 bases and the J gene lost 7 bases, with 14 bases spanning the gap. CDR1 SGHTA and CDR2 FQGTGA come from the germline V gene. The CDR3 DNA reads TGTGCCAGCAGCCGAACAGCGTCTGGTGAAGCTTTCTTT. Amino acids: CASSRTASGEAFF.

The chain links TRBV7-2 to TRBJ2-2, with 9 bases that match TRBD1. This CDR3 contains 16 residues. Germline loops: CDR1 SGHTA, CDR2 FQGNSA. Unmatched junction bases numbered 12, after V lost 5 bases and J lost 8 bases. CDR3 coding DNA: TGTGCCAGCAGCCTGGGACAGGGACTTTTTCCAGGGGAGCTGTTTTTT. Residues: CASSLGQGLFPGELFF. Supplemented by reference TRBV7-2 and TRBJ2-2, the full variable domain reads GAGVSQSPSNKVTEKGKDVELRCDPISGHTALYWYRQSLGQGLEFLIYFQGNSAPDKSGLPSDRFSAERTGGSVSTLTIQRTQQEDSAVYLCASSLGQGLFPGELFFGEGSRLTVL.

This clone occurred once. The chain has TRBV27 and TRBJ2-3; 12 bases match TRBD2. V was pared by 5 bases and J by 7 bases, with 10 bases of the junction left unmatched. Germline values: CDR1 MNHEY, CDR2 SMNVEV (reference sequence). This CDR3 is built from 16 residues. CDR3 region: CASSRSSGGAPNTQYF. In nucleotides, the CDR3 is TGTGCCAGCAGTAGGTCTAGCGGGGGGGCGCCTAATACGCAGTATTTT.

This clone was recorded only once. The gene calls are TRBV28 and TRBJ1-1; D not resolved. The CDR3 runs to 12 residues. From germline, CDR1 is MDHEN and CDR2 SYDVKM. Trimming took off 4 bases at V and 7 bases at J, with 10 bases between the two ends. The CDR3 DNA follows: TGTGCCAGCAGTTCGGTGACGGTTGAAGCTTTCTTT. It yields the protein CASSSVTVEAFF.

This chain uses TRBV27 with TRBJ1-2; 8 bases are a match to TRBD1. The germline V gene encodes CDR1 MNHEY and CDR2 SMNVEV (reference sequence). The trim removed 5 bases at V and 5 bases at J, leaving 13 bases unmatched. CDR3 length equals 16 residues. DNA of the CDR3: TGTGCCAGCAGTCGAACCCCGGGACAGGAGAGGTATGGCTACACCTTC. It specifies CASSRTPGQERYGYTF.

The chain carries TRBV28 and TRBJ2-5; D gene ambiguous. V lost 5 bases and J 3 bases, leaving 7 bases between the germline ends. Germline lookup yields CDR1 MDHEN and CDR2 SYDVKM. The CDR3 contains 12 residues. The CDR3 DNA reads as TGTGCCAGCAGTCGGACCAAAGAGACCCAGTACTTC. It specifies CASSRTKETQYF.

This chain connects TRBV27 to TRBJ2-1; the D is unclear. From germline, CDR1 is MNHEY and CDR2 SMNVEV (reference sequence). The CDR3 is 11 amino acids. V was clipped by 6 bases and J by 6 bases, with 6 bases between them. The CDR3 is CASSRSNEQFF. Here the CDR3 DNA reads TGTGCCAGCAGCCGGTCCAATGAGCAGTTCTTC.

The chain joins TRBV6-6 to TRBJ2-3; D remains ambiguous. Germline assignment: CDR1 MNHNY and CDR2 SVGAGI (reference sequence). V lost 6 bases and J 9 bases, leaving 13 bases between the germline ends. This CDR3 spans 12 amino acids. The CDR3 reads CASSTTDDTQYF. The CDR3, as DNA: TGTGCCAGCAGCACCACGGATGACACGCAGTATTTT.